Included here is one T cell receptor (beta chain) sequence, with context. The data are from a study of blood T cell repertoires in COVID-19. Study-wide context: Sources were T cells, B-cell-depleted T cells, or PBMCs; the material itself was cDNA or gDNA.

Measured with immunoSEQ multiplex PCR; TCRdb has only the in-frame clones, and not every one. The sample yields about 74,000 clones, 70% to 90% seen once. The sequence was obtained from a man between 65 and 80 years old with active or convalescent COVID-19. The sequenced material came from peripheral blood.

The CDR3 protein is CASSYGAGMESPLHF. The CDR3, as DNA: TGTGCCAGCAGTTACGGGGCAGGGATGGAATCACCCCTCCACTTT. The genes are TRBV6-6 and TRBJ1-6; D may be TRBD1 (5 bases). The CDR3 is 15 residues long. Trimming left V 2 bases short and J 10 bases short, with 15 bases between. The germline gives CDR1 MNHNY, CDR2 SVGAGI (reference sequence).